Sequencing of this TCR beta chain was carried out in a study of T cell responses to AZD1222 COVID-19 vaccine. About this clone: The antigen remains unidentified.

Overall study findings and caveats: Spike was spanned by vaccine-associated CD4 TCRs, which were dominant at 160-218 and 743-854. Without day 14 samples, only post-peak T cell repertoires were studied. Following two doses of AZD1222, Spike-specific TCR breadth and depth rose. Unmutated variant regions are reportedly the target of nearly half of TCRs that are spike-specific.

Germline CDR1 is SGDLS and CDR2 is YYNGEE. V was trimmed by 2 bases and J by 6 bases, leaving 20 bases between them. This CDR3 is 17 amino acids long. Data came from immunoSEQ multiplex PCR; TCRdb stores just in-frame clones and leaves some out. The data contain about 150,000 clones, approximately 85% of them singletons. Sequencing was performed on peripheral blood, taken on day 0 of MenACWY control vaccination. The sequence was collected from an adult in good health. The chain uses TRBV9 and TRBJ2-2; D could derive from TRBD1 or TRBD2 (5 bases each). The DNA of the CDR3 is TGTGCCAGCAGCGTCAGAGCGACTGGGGGAGCTGCCGGGGAGCTGTTTTTT. As protein: CASSVRATGGAAGELFF.